This T cell receptor beta chain was sequenced in a study of regulatory T cells in long-lasting Graves disease. Time point indicated: persistent/refractory GD, antithyroid drugs over 5 years with positive TRAb. The TCR library used RNA extracted from PBMCs. Peripheral blood, at nine milliliters, went into EDTA tubes. Overall study results and limits: Patients with persistent disease shared 2,900 or so public clonotypes, outpacing the roughly 1,000 shared by new patients.

Arm-PCR of CDR3 regions with iRepertoire HTBI primers generated TCR beta libraries. Study processing details: Sequenced samples collectively carried 62 TRBV and roughly 15 TRBJ segments. Each CDR3 protein is one row after TCRdb ran MiXCR on the multiplex PCR reads. It is TCRdb's table, rather than the study itself, that gives the V and J calls and clone size. The table records 600,000 to 800,000 distinct CDR3 sequences, around 32% of them present only once. With 5 bases clipped from V and 7 bases from J, the junction kept 4 bases outside the gene matches. The germline gives CDR1 MDHEN, CDR2 SYDVKM. CDR3 length: 12 residues. At least ten counts were recorded for this clonotype. Its antigen is not identified.

The clonotype was recovered from a female donor with Graves disease. The chain carries TRBV28 and TRBJ1-1, with TRBD1 matching over 7 bases. Sample: peripheral blood mononuclear cells (PBMCs), taken when the disease was refractory, from a patient treated with antithyroid drugs. The CDR3 is CASSTGTDEAFF. CDR3 bases: TGTGCCAGCAGTACCGGGACAGATGAAGCTTTCTTT.